The clone carrying this T cell receptor (beta chain) turned up a few times. Its antigen remains unidentified. Documented treatment: about 20 received Ad26.COV2.S at low or high dose, single or two shots; roughly 5 received placebo; per-sample allocation not given. Vaccine and placebo recipients were sampled on day 63 after the first injection. Measured with immunoSEQ multiplex PCR; TCRdb has only the in-frame clones, and not every one. Of 350,000 to 450,000 clones in the sample, about 88% are singletons; the top ten hold 3.3%. These data originate in a study of Ad26.COV2.S vaccination and SARS-CoV-2 variants. Study findings and constraints: Reported findings describe substantial breadth in spike-specific CD8+ and CD4+ T cell responses following vaccination.

This material consisted of peripheral blood, taken in a trial of Ad26.COV2.S vaccine versus placebo. The sequence was obtained from a person between 18 and 65 years old who received the Ad26.COV2.S COVID-19 vaccine or a placebo.

The CDR3 nucleotides read TGTGCCAGCAGGGGGCGGAATACTGAAGCTTTCTTT. As protein: CASRGRNTEAFF. This chain links TRBV27 with TRBJ1-1, with D perhaps matching TRBD1 (5 bases). This CDR3 spans 12 amino acids. Trimming left V 6 bases short and J 5 bases short, with 10 bases between. Per the germline V gene, CDR1 is MNHEY and CDR2 is SMNVEV (reference sequence).